These 18 T cell receptor beta chains came from one sample sequenced in a study of radiotherapy plus CTLA-4 blockade in lung cancer. The method was immunoSEQ multiplex PCR; TCRdb's version includes in-frame clones alone and lacks a portion of them. The sample has 75,000 to 100,000 clones, around 86% seen once; the top ten hold 3% to 3.5%. This sample comprised peripheral blood, obtained from a patient treated with radiotherapy plus ipilimumab. Source of these receptors: a human donor with non-small cell lung cancer who had a partial response to radiotherapy plus ipilimumab.

The genes are TRBV29-1 and TRBJ1-1; D gene uncertain. This CDR3 spans 12 amino acids. The V end lost 5 bases, the J end lost 2 bases, and 9 bases lay between the germline ends. The germline V gene encodes CDR1 SQVTM and CDR2 ANQGSEA. The CDR3, as DNA: TGCAGCGTTTGGCAGTTCAACACTGAAGCTTTCTTT. Protein: CSVWQFNTEAFF.

V usage is TRBV27 and J usage is TRBJ1-2, with 9 bases identical to TRBD1. CDR1 is MNHEY, CDR2 SMNVEV, per germline (reference sequence). The CDR3 is 14 residues long. Germline trimming cut 3 bases from V and 5 bases from J; bases unmatched to any gene: 4. The CDR3 nucleotides are TGTGCCAGCAGTTTCTTGGGACAGGGTTATGGCTACACCTTC. Encoded protein: CASSFLGQGYGYTF.

This chain links TRBV29-1 with TRBJ2-1; 14 bases agree with TRBD2. This CDR3 has 13 residues. The V gene's germline CDR1 is SQVTM and CDR2 ANQGSEA. The junction had 4 bases not matched to a gene; V was cut back by 6 bases and J by 9 bases. This CDR3 is CSVGLAGDREQFF. The CDR3 coding sequence is TGCAGCGTGGGACTAGCGGGAGATCGTGAGCAGTTCTTC.

V and J are TRBV6-1 and TRBJ2-4, with 7 bases aligning to TRBD1. The germline V gene encodes CDR1 MNHNS and CDR2 SASEGT. The CDR3 totals 14 residues. Trimming took 5 bases from V and 2 from J; bases not matched to a gene: 3. This CDR3 reads CASSLTGSKNIQYF. DNA for the CDR3: TGTGCCAGCAGTCTGACAGGGTCCAAAAACATTCAGTACTTC.

The chain combines TRBV18 with TRBJ2-7; D may be TRBD2 (6 bases). The CDR3 totals 16 residues. With 2 bases removed from V and 7 bases from J, the gap between germline ends came to 21 bases. Per germline, CDR1 KGHSH and CDR2 LQKENI. Written as DNA, the CDR3 is TGTGCCAGCTCACCAAGTGGGGACCGAGGGGCGGGAGAGCAGTACTTC. Translated, it gives CASSPSGDRGAGEQYF.

The chain combines TRBV7-3 with TRBJ1-2; tentative D call: TRBD1 (5 bases). Germline CDR1 and CDR2: SGHTA and FQGTGA. V was trimmed by 1 base and J by 2 bases, leaving 11 bases between them. This CDR3 has 15 amino acids. The DNA for the CDR3 is TGTGCCAGCAGCTTAAATAGGGGATCGAACTATGGCTACACCTTC. Encoded protein: CASSLNRGSNYGYTF.

The chain couples TRBV27 to TRBJ2-7; TRBD1 matches 10 bases. The trim removed 7 bases at V and 5 bases at J, leaving 8 bases unmatched. CDR1 MNHEY and CDR2 SMNVEV come from the germline V gene (reference sequence). There are 14 residues in the CDR3. The CDR3 region is CASTRTGGLDEQYF. The DNA for the CDR3 is TGTGCCAGCACCCGGACAGGGGGACTCGACGAGCAGTACTTC.

The J gene is TRBJ2-1, the V gene TRBV5-1; 11 bases are shared with TRBD1. V lost 0 bases to trimming and J lost 0 bases; unmatched junction nucleotides: 11. The CDR3 runs 20 residues. Germline values: CDR1 SGHRS, CDR2 YFSETQ. The CDR3: CASSLAPGTGGSGSYNEQFF. For the CDR3, the DNA is TGCGCCAGCAGCTTGGCCCCCGGGACAGGGGGAAGCGGCTCCTACAATGAGCAGTTCTTC. Drawing the rest from reference TRBV5-1 and TRBJ2-1, the complete variable domain is KAGVTQTPRYLIKTRGQQVTLSCSPISGHRSVSWYQQTPGQGLQFLFEYFSETQRNKGNFPGRFSGRQFSNSRSEMNVSTLELGDSALYLCASSLAPGTGGSGSYNEQFFGPGTRLTVL.

The chain combines TRBV28 with TRBJ2-1; D is unresolved. Per the germline V gene, CDR1 is MDHEN and CDR2 is SYDVKM. The CDR3 has 15 residues. With 7 bases removed from V and 1 base from J, the gap between germline ends came to 14 bases. Written as DNA, the CDR3 is TGTGCCAGCACCCCCACCGACTTTTCCTACAATGAGCAGTTCTTC. Protein sequence: CASTPTDFSYNEQFF. Combining the CDR3 with reference TRBV28 and TRBJ2-1 gives the whole variable domain DVKVTQSSRYLVKRTGEKVFLECVQDMDHENMFWYRQDPGLGLRLIYFSYDVKMKEKGDIPEGYSVSREKKERFSLILESASTNQTSMYLCASTPTDFSYNEQFFGPGTRLTVL.

This chain connects TRBV7-6 to TRBJ2-1, with 8 bases fitting TRBD2. Germline V lookup: CDR1 SGHVS, CDR2 FNYEAQ. The length of the CDR3 is 13 residues. V lost 3 bases to trimming and J lost 6 bases; unmatched junction nucleotides: 1. CDR3 amino acids: CASSFLAGNEQFF. CDR3 coding DNA: TGTGCCAGCAGCTTCCTAGCGGGCAATGAGCAGTTCTTC.

The chain carries TRBV10-2 and TRBJ2-3; possibly TRBD2 for D (5 bases). This CDR3 is 13 amino acids long. Per germline, CDR1 WSHSY and CDR2 SAAADI. The germline V and J ends were trimmed by 5 bases and 1 base, with 7 bases remaining between them. The CDR3 loop reads CASSPSRTDTQYF. CDR3 DNA: TGCGCCAGCAGTCCTAGCCGCACAGATACGCAGTATTTT.

The gene calls are TRBV5-1 and TRBJ2-7; maybe TRBD1 (6 bases). CDR1 is SGHRS, CDR2 YFSETQ, per germline. The length of the CDR3 is 15 residues. V was clipped by 0 bases and J by 7 bases, with 17 bases between them. CDR3 bases: TGCGCCAGCAGCTTGGGTCAGGGACAAGCTAGAGAGCAGTACTTC. This sequence encodes CASSLGQGQAREQYF.

The chain links TRBV28 to TRBJ2-2; the match to TRBD2 covers 12 bases. CDR1 MDHEN and CDR2 SYDVKM come from the germline V gene. Unmatched junction bases numbered 6, after V lost 6 bases and J lost 4 bases. This CDR3 region has 16 residues. Here the CDR3 DNA reads TGTGCCAGCAGATTCGGACTAGCGGGACTCACCGGGGAGCTGTTTTTT. Protein sequence: CASRFGLAGLTGELFF.

This clone was seen only once. V usage is TRBV4-2 and J usage is TRBJ2-5; 7 bases align to TRBD2. Germline V lookup: CDR1 LGHNA, CDR2 YNFKEQ. This CDR3 contains 17 residues. With V trimmed by 4 bases and J by 5 bases, 16 bases remained unmatched. CDR3: CASSPREGAGEVETQYF. The DNA of the CDR3 is TGTGCCAGCAGCCCTCGCGAAGGTGCGGGAGAGGTGGAGACCCAGTACTTC.

The V and J genes are TRBV6-4 and TRBJ2-7, with no clear D. The CDR3 extends over 13 amino acids. CDR1 is MRHNA, CDR2 SNTAGT, per germline. V was pared by 3 bases and J by 0 bases, with 6 bases between. The CDR3 here is CASSEAPSYEQYF. The CDR3 region has the DNA TGTGCCAGCAGTGAGGCACCCTCCTACGAGCAGTACTTC.

The count of this clone is one. The chain uses TRBV5-4 and TRBJ2-1, with 14 bases identical to TRBD2. The germline CDR1 and CDR2 sequences are SGHNT and YYREEE (reference sequence). The CDR3 spans 18 residues. The J segment lost 0 bases and the V segment lost 3 bases, leaving 5 bases of the junction unmatched. CDR3 amino acids: CASSWGLAGAGSYNEQFF. The DNA of the CDR3 is TGTGCCAGCAGCTGGGGACTAGCGGGAGCAGGCTCCTACAATGAGCAGTTCTTC.

The chain joins TRBV7-9 to TRBJ2-3; no reliable D call. The CDR3 extends over 17 amino acids. The ends were cut back, 5 bases at V and 1 base at J, with 19 bases in the middle. The V gene's germline CDR1 is SEHNR and CDR2 FQNEAQ (reference sequence). CDR3 nucleotide sequence: TGTGCCAGCAGCCCAAGCCGGCTAGGCGTTGGCACAGATACGCAGTATTTT. As protein: CASSPSRLGVGTDTQYF.

The CDR3 coding sequence is TGCGCCAGCAGCTGGCGGGACCCCCCCACAGATACGCAGTATTTT. As protein: CASSWRDPPTDTQYF. The chain combines TRBV5-1 with TRBJ2-3, with D possibly TRBD2 on 6 matching bases. CDR1 and CDR2 from the germline V gene are SGHRS and YFSETQ. Deletions cut 3 bases from V and 2 bases from J, with 13 bases between. The CDR3 is made up of 15 amino acids. Full variable domain (missing parts from reference TRBV5-1 and TRBJ2-3): KAGVTQTPRYLIKTRGQQVTLSCSPISGHRSVSWYQQTPGQGLQFLFEYFSETQRNKGNFPGRFSGRQFSNSRSEMNVSTLELGDSALYLCASSWRDPPTDTQYFGPGTRLTVL.